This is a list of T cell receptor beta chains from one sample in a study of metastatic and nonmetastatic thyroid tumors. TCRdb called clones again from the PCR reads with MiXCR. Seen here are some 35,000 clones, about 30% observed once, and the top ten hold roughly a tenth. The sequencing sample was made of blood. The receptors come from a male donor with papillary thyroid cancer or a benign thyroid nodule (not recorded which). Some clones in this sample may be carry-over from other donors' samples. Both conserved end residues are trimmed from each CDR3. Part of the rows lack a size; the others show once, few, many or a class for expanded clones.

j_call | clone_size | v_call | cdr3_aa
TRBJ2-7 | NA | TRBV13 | ASSLLQGRAYEQY
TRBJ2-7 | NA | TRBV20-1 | SARDRGEASEQY
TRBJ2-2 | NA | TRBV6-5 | AISYTLTTNSGELF
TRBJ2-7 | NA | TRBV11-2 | ASSIAGSGEQY
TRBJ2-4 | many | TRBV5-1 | ASSLGSGGKAKNIQY
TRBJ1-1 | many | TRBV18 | ASSRDSRRLTEAF
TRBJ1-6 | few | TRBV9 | ASSADGTPNNSPLH
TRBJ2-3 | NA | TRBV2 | ASSEIGPPVDTQY
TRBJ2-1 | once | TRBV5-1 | ASSFSRGSTPHNEQF
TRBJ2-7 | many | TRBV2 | ASKASAGQGIREQY
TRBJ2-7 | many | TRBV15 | ATSRAQGGMSSYEQY
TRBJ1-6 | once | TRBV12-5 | ASGLVSGTYTRLSSYNSPLH
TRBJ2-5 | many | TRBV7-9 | ASSLVAGSQETQY
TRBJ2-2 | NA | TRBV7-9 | ASSETGYLF
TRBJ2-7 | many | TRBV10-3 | AISVALAGSYEQY
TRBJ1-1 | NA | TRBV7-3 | ASSLDREDTEAF
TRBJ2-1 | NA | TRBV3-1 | ASSQGNFNEQF
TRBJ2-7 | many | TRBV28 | ASRQASYEQY
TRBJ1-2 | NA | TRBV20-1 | SARVTGTYGYT
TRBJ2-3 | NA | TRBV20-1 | SARAGGRDTQY
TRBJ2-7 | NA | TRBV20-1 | SAADREVYEQY
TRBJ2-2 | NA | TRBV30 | ARRGAGVYTGELF
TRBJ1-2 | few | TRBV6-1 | ASSEGQPNYCYT
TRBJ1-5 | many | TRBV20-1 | SVGWGAGNQPQH
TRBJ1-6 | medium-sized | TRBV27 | ASTRDSPLH
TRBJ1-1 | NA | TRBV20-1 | SARTDTNTEAF
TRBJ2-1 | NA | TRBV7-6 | ASSFPRGSYNEQF
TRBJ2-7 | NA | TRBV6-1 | ASKVEPSGVSYEQY
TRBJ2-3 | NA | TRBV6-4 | VSSSLAGGTDTRY
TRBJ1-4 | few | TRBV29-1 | SVGTEPTNEKLF
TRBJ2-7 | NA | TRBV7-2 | ASSSSGRIPLEQY
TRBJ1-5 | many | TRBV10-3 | AISPTTGDQPQH
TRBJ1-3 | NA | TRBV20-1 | SARDRRAVSGNTIY
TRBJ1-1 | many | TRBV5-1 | ASSWGGMNTEAF
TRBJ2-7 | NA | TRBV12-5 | ASGLSSSGRAEY
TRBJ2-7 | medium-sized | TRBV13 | ASSLRDRGTYEQY
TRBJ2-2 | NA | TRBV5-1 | ASSDGRANTGELF
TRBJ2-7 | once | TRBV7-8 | ASSFYVSEGNEQY
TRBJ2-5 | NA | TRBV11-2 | ASSLDRLATQY
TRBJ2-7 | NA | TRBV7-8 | ASSSEGVAYEQY
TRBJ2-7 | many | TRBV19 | ASSRQPGVHEQY
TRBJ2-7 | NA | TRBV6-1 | ASSEESPGQPFYEQY
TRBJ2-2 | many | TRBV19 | ASRVGLNTGELF
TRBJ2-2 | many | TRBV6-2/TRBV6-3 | ASKGYRGDTGELF
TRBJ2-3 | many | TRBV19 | ASRVQGSGADTQY
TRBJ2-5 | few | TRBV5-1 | ASSLAGLAGAQETQY
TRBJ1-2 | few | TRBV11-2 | ASSLDLAGNYGYT
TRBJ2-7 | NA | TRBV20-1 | SARLSNEQY
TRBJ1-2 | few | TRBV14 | ASSPGGGYGYT
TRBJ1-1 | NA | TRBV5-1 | ASSLGPPTRNTEAF
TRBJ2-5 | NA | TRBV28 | VIRSGLHLLTLQETQY
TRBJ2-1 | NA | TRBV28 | ASSYRDNEQF
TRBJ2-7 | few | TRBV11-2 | ASTLLRVSGTGHSYEQY
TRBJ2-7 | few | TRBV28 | ASSFGVETYEQY
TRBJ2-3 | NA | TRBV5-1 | ASSLGLAGADTDTQY